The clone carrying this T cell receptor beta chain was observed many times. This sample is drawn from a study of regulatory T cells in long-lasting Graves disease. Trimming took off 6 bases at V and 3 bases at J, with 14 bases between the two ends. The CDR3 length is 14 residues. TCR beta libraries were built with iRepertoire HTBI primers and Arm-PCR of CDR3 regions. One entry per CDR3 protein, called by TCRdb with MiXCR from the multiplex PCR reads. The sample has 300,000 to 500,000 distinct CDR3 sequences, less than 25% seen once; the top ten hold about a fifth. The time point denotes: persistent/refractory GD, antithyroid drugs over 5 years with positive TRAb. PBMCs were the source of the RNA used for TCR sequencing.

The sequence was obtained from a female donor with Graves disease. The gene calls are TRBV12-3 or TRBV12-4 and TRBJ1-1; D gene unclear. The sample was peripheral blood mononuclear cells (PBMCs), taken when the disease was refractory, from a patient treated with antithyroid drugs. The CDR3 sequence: CASRGWIDDTEAFF. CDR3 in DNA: TGTGCCAGCAGGGGTTGGATCGATGACACTGAAGCTTTCTTT.